This T cell receptor beta chain was sequenced during a study of identical twins. This clonotype turned up a few times. TCRdb re-analysed the 5' RACE reads in MiXCR, keeping a single row per CDR3 protein. Counted here are roughly 720,000 distinct CDR3 sequences, 15% to 20% occurring once; the ten biggest clones make up around 13%. The CDR3 consists of 14 residues. V shed 5 bases and J 8 bases; nucleotides not matched to a gene: 11. Looked up from germline, CDR1 is SGHNT and CDR2 is YYREEE (reference sequence). This same sample was also part of a study on T cells expressing NK-cell markers.

The genes are TRBV5-4 and TRBJ1-1, with 8 bases lining up with TRBD1. Material for sequencing was PBMCs. This receptor was taken from a woman aged 18-29 years in good health. CDR3 protein: CASSGQGGLGEAFF. The CDR3 DNA follows: TGTGCCAGCAGTGGACAGGGAGGTTTAGGAGAAGCTTTCTTT.